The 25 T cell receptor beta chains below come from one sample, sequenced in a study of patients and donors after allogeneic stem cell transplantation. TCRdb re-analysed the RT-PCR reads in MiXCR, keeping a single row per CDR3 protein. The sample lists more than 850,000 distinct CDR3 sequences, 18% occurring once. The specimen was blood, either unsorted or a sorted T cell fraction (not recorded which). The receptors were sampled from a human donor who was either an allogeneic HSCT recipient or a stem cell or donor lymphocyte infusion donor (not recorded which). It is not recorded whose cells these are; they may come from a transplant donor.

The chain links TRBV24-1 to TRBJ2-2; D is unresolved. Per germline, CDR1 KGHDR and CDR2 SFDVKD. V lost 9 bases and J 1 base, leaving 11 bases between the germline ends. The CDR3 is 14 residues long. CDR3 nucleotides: TGTGCCACCGCTAACCCGCAGAACACCGGGGAGCTGTTTTTT. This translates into CATANPQNTGELFF.

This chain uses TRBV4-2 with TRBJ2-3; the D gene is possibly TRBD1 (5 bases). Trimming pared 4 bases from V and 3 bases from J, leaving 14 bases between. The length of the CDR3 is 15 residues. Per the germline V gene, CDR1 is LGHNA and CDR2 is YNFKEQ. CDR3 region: CASSRKGPGTDTQYF. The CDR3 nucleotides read TGTGCCAGCAGCCGGAAGGGGCCCGGTACAGATACGCAGTATTTT.

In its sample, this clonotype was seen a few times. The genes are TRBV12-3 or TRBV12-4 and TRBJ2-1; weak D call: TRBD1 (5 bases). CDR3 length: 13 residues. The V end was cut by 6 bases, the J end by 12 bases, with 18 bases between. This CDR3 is CASSSHKGQGQFF. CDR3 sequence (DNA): TGTGCCAGCAGCAGTCACAAGGGGCAGGGGCAGTTCTTC.

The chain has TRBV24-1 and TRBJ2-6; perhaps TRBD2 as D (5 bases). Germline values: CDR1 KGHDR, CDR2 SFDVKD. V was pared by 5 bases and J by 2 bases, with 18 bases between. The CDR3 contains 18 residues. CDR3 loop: CATSGSGDLRAGANVLTF. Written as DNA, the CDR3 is TGTGCCACCAGTGGGTCCGGGGATCTCCGGGCTGGGGCCAACGTCCTGACTTTC.

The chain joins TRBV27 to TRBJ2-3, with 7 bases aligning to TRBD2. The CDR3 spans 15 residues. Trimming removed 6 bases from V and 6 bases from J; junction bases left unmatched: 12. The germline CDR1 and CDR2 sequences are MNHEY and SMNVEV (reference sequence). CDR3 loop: CASRRHEGGTDTQYF. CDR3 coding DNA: TGTGCCAGCAGGCGACATGAGGGAGGGACGGATACGCAGTATTTT.

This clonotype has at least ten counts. Written as DNA, the CDR3 is TGCAGTGCTAATCGGCTAGCGGTATACAATGAGCAGTTCTTC. Protein product: CSANRLAVYNEQFF. The rearrangement uses TRBV20-1 and TRBJ2-1; 7 positions match TRBD2. Trimming cost V 4 bases and J 4 bases; bases outside gene matches: 7. The CDR3 spans 14 residues. From germline, CDR1 is DFQATT and CDR2 SNEGSKA (reference sequence).

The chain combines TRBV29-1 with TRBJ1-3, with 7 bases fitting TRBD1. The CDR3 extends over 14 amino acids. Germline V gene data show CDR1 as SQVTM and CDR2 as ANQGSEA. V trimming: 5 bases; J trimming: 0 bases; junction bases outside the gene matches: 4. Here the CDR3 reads CSVMTGNSGNTIYF. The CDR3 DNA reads TGCAGCGTTATGACAGGGAACTCTGGAAACACCATATATTTT.

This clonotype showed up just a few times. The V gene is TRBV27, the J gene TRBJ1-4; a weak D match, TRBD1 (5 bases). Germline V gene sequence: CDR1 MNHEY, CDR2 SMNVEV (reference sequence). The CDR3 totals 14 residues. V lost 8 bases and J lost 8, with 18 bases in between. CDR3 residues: CASGLLGEREKLFF. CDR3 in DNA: TGTGCCAGCGGTCTTTTGGGGGAGAGAGAAAAACTGTTTTTT.

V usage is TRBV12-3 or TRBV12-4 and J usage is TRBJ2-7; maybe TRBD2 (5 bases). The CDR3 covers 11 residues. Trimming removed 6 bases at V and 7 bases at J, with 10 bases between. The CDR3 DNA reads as TGTGCCAGCAGCACCTCGGGAGAGCAGTACTTC. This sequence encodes CASSTSGEQYF.

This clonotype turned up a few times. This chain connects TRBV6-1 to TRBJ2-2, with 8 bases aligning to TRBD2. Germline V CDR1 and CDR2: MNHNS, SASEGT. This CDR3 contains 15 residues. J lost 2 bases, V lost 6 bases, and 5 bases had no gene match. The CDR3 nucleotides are TGTGCCAGCAGCGTTAGCGGGATAAACACCGGGGAGCTGTTTTTT. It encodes CASSVSGINTGELFF.

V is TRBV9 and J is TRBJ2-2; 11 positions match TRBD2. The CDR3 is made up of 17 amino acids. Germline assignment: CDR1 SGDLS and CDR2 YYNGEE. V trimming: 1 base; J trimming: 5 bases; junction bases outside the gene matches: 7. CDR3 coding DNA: TGTGCCAGCAGCGTATTAGCGGGAGGGCCGGGAACCGGGGAGCTGTTTTTT. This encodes CASSVLAGGPGTGELFF.

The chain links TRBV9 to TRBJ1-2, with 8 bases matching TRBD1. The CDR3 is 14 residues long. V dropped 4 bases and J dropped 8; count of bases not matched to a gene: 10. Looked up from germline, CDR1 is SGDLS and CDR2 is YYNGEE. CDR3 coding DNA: TGTGCCAGCAGCCGGACAGGGAAGATTTCGGGCTACACCTTC. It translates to CASSRTGKISGYTF.

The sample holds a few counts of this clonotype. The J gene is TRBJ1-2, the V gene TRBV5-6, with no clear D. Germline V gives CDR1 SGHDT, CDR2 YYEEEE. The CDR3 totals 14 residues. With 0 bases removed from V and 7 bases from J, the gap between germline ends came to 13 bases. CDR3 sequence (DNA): TGTGCCAGCAGCTTGGGGGTCTGGGGTGTTGGCTACACCTTC. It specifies CASSLGVWGVGYTF.

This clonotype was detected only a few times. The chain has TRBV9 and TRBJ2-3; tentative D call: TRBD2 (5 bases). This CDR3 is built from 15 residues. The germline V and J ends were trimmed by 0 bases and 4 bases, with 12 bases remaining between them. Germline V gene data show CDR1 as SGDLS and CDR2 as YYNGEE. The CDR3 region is CASSVDRGGSDTQYF. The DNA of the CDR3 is TGTGCCAGCAGCGTAGATCGCGGAGGCTCAGATACGCAGTATTTT.

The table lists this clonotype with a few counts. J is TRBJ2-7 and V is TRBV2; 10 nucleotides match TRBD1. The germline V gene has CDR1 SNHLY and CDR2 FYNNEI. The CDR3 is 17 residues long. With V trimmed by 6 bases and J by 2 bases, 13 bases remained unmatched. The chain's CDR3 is CASRREMTGGDTYEQYF. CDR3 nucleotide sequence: TGTGCCAGCAGAAGGGAGATGACAGGGGGCGACACCTACGAGCAGTACTTC.

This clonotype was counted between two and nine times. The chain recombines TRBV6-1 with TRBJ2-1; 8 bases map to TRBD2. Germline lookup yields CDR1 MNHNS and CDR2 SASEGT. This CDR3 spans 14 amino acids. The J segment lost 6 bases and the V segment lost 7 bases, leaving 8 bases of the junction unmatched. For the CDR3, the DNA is TGTGCCAGCACGTTAGCGGGAAAGGGCAATGAGCAGTTCTTC. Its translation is CASTLAGKGNEQFF.

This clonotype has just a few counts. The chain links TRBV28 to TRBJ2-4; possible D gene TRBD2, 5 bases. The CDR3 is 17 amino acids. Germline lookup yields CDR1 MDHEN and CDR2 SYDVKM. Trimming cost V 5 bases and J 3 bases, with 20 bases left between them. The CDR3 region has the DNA TGTGCCAGCAGTCTGTCAAATCTTGGAGGCCTCAAAAACATTCAGTACTTC. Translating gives CASSLSNLGGLKNIQYF.

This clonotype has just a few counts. The CDR3 spells CAWGANTGELFF. The CDR3 nucleotides read TGTGCCTGGGGGGCGAACACCGGGGAGCTGTTTTTT. The V and J genes are TRBV30 and TRBJ2-2; D unresolved. Germline CDR1 reads GTSNPN; CDR2 reads SVGIG (reference sequence). The V end lost 5 bases, the J end lost 0 bases, and 4 bases lay between the germline ends. This CDR3 comprises 12 residues.

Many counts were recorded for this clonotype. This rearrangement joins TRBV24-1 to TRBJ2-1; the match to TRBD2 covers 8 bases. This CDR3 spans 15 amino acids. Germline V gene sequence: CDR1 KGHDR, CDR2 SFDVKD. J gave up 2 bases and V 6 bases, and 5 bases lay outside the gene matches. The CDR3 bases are TGTGCCACCAGTCAGCGGGAGCGAACCTACAATGAGCAGTTCTTC. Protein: CATSQRERTYNEQFF.

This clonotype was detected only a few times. Here the CDR3 DNA reads TGTGCCAGCAGCTCGGCCGGGACACAGGCTTCACCCCTCCACTTT. Protein product: CASSSAGTQASPLHF. This chain joins TRBV7-9 and TRBJ1-6, with D possibly being TRBD1 (6 bases). Germline-derived CDR1 and CDR2 are SEHNR and FQNEAQ (reference sequence). V was trimmed by 4 bases and J by 9 bases, leaving 16 bases between them. The CDR3 extends over 15 amino acids.

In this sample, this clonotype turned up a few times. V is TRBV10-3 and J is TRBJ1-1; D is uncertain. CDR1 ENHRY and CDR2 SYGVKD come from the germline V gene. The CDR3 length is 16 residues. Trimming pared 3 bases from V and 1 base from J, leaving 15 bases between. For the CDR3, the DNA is TGTGCCATCAGTGACAGAGTAGGACGGAGGAACACTGAAGCTTTCTTT. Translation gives CAISDRVGRRNTEAFF.

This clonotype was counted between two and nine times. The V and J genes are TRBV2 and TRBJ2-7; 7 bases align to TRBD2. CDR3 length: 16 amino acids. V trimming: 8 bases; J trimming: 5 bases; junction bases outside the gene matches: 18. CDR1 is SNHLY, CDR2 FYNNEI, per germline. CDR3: CASRGLGGTHRDEQYF. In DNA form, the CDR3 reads TGTGCCAGCCGGGGTTTGGGAGGGACTCACCGGGACGAGCAGTACTTC.

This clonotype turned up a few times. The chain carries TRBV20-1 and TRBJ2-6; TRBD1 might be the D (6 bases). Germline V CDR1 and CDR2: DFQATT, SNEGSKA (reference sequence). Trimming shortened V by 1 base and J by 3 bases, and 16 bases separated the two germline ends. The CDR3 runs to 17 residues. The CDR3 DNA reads TGCAGTGCTAGAGCAGGGGTGGGGTCGTTTGGGGCCAACGTCCTGACTTTC. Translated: CSARAGVGSFGANVLTF.

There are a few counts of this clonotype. CDR3 bases: TGTGCCAGCAGCCCAGGACTAGCCCCACTCCCCGATACGCAGTATTTT. Its protein is CASSPGLAPLPDTQYF. V usage is TRBV12-3 or TRBV12-4 and J usage is TRBJ2-3; TRBD2 matches 8 bases. Trimming removed 6 bases from V and 6 bases from J; junction bases left unmatched: 14. The CDR3 is made up of 16 amino acids.

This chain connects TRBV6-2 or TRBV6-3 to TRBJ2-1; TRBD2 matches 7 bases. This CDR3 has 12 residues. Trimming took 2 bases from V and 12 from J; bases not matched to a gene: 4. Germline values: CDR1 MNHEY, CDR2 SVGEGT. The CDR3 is CASSYGPGGQFF. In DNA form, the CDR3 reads TGTGCCAGCAGTTACGGGCCGGGGGGGCAGTTCTTC.